These 21 T cell receptor beta chains were sequenced from one sample in a study of human T cells and chemical hapten exposure. Via MiXCR, TCRdb re-called the RACE reads, giving one row per CDR3 protein. Among 100,000 or so distinct CDR3 sequences listed, nearly 35% were seen once. Documented time point: patch test 3, about 24 weeks after DPC sensitization. Treatment specified: therapeutic diphenylcyclopropenone sensitization with weekly scalp DPC. The material was whole blood, obtained in connection with sensitization to the hapten diphenylcyclopropenone (DPC). These receptors were collected from a man aged 35-49 years with alopecia areata. Some clones in this sample may be carry-over from other donors' samples.

This clonotype showed up just a few times. The chain carries TRBV5-1 and TRBJ2-7, with 8 positions matching TRBD1. Per germline, CDR1 SGHRS and CDR2 YFSETQ. Germline trimming cut 0 bases from V and 4 bases from J; bases unmatched to any gene: 6. The CDR3 extends over 15 amino acids. The CDR3 protein is CASSLETGVVYEQYF. The CDR3 DNA reads as TGCGCCAGCAGCTTGGAGACAGGGGTGGTGTACGAGCAGTACTTC.

This clonotype was counted ten times or more. The V gene is TRBV29-1, the J gene TRBJ2-1; 7 nucleotides align to TRBD2. With 4 bases clipped from V and 0 bases from J, the junction kept 3 bases outside the gene matches. Per the germline V gene, CDR1 is SQVTM and CDR2 is ANQGSEA. CDR3 length: 14 amino acids. The CDR3 loop is CSVVGGSSYNEQFF. Written as DNA, the CDR3 is TGCAGCGTTGTCGGCGGGAGCTCCTACAATGAGCAGTTCTTC.

This clonotype occurred a few times. The chain recombines TRBV7-8 with TRBJ2-7; no clear D gene. The germline gives CDR1 SGHVS, CDR2 FQNEAQ. V lost 5 bases and J lost 0, with 11 bases in between. The CDR3 is made up of 14 amino acids. Here the CDR3 DNA reads TGTGCCAGCAGCCAACGTTACAGCTCCTACGAGCAGTACGTC. Its translation is CASSQRYSSYEQYV.

This clonotype has a handful of counts. The rearrangement uses TRBV30 and TRBJ1-1, with a possible D match to TRBD1 (5 bases). Germline assignment: CDR1 GTSNPN and CDR2 SVGIG (reference sequence). This CDR3 comprises 13 residues. V lost 2 bases and J 5 bases, leaving 12 bases between the germline ends. CDR3 bases: TGTGCCTGGAGTCCTGGGGGAAGGACTGAAGCTTTCTTT. Residues: CAWSPGGRTEAFF.

The genes are TRBV6-5 and TRBJ2-5; the D is unclear. The CDR3 sequence is 13 residues long. V was trimmed by 1 base and J by 5 bases, leaving 8 bases between them. The germline gives CDR1 MNHEY, CDR2 SVGAGI. The CDR3: CASSYLGPETQYF. The CDR3 region has the DNA TGTGCCAGCAGTTACTTGGGCCCGGAGACCCAGTACTTC.

This chain connects TRBV3-1 to TRBJ2-1, with 13 bases aligning to TRBD2. Germline V gene sequence: CDR1 LGHDT, CDR2 YNNKEL (reference sequence). The CDR3 has 16 amino acids. The V and J ends lost 4 bases and 4 bases, in that order; junction bases with no gene match: 4. CDR3 sequence: CASSRRTSGSYNEQFF. The CDR3, as DNA: TGTGCCAGCAGCCGACGGACTAGCGGGAGTTACAATGAGCAGTTCTTC.

On this clonotype itself: A junction end diverges from the germline sequence, so it may reflect a read error. The chain carries TRBV7-9 and TRBJ2-7; 7 bases agree with TRBD1. The V gene's germline CDR1 is SEHNR and CDR2 FQNEAQ (reference sequence). This CDR3 is 15 amino acids long. The CDR3 nucleotides are TGTGCCAGCACCTTAGCCGTGGGACAGAGGTACGAGCAGTACTTC. Translation: CASTLAVGQRYEQYF. Variable domain in full (rest from reference TRBV7-9 and TRBJ2-7): DTGVSQNPRHKITKRGQNVTFRCDPISEHNRLYWYRQTLGQGPEFLTYFQNEAQLEKSRLLSDRFSAERPKGSFSTLEIQRTEQGDSAMYLCASTLAVGQRYEQYFGPGTRLTVT.

There are a few counts of this clonotype. The V call is TRBV29-1, the J call TRBJ2-5, with a weak D call TRBD2 (6 bases). The CDR3 spans 12 residues. Per the germline V gene, CDR1 is SQVTM and CDR2 is ANQGSEA. V dropped 4 bases and J dropped 5 bases, with 11 bases sitting between them. CDR3 sequence: CSVGVSGETQYF. The DNA of the CDR3 is TGCAGCGTTGGAGTTAGCGGTGAGACCCAGTACTTC.

This clonotype has more than one count but fewer than ten. The chain links TRBV7-2 to TRBJ1-5, with D maybe TRBD1 (6 bases). The CDR3 contains 13 residues. Trimming stripped 3 bases from V and 4 bases from J, with 7 bases between. The germline gives CDR1 SGHTA, CDR2 FQGNSA. This CDR3 reads CASSFRGNQPQHF. The CDR3 coding sequence is TGTGCCAGCAGCTTCAGGGGAAATCAGCCCCAGCATTTT.

The rearrangement joins TRBV27 to TRBJ2-3; TRBD2 aligns across 7 bases. The J segment lost 3 bases and the V segment lost 7 bases, leaving 13 bases of the junction unmatched. Per germline, CDR1 MNHEY and CDR2 SMNVEV (reference sequence). This CDR3 has 16 residues. The CDR3 DNA reads as TGTGCCAGCATAATGGGGACTAAGCGAAGGACAGATACGCAGTATTTT. Translating it yields CASIMGTKRRTDTQYF.

A few counts support this clonotype. This rearrangement joins TRBV21-1 to TRBJ1-1; TRBD1 was called by the table and not checked on the DNA. TRBV21-1 is annotated as a pseudogene. CDR3 size: 17 residues. The CDR3 nucleotides read TGTGCCAGCACTACCAGGCAGGGGTCCGTGTCGAACACTGAAGCTTTCTTT. Protein product: CASTTRQGSVSNTEAFF.

This clonotype was recorded a few times. The rearrangement links TRBV29-1 to TRBJ1-1; D not certain. The germline V and J ends were trimmed by 2 bases and 0 bases, with 7 bases remaining between them. CDR1 is SQVTM and CDR2 is ANQGSEA in the germline V gene. CDR3 length: 13 residues. CDR3 sequence: CSVERQMNTEAFF. The CDR3 DNA is TGCAGCGTTGAACGACAAATGAACACTGAAGCTTTCTTT.

The chain has TRBV6-2 or TRBV6-3 and TRBJ2-2; D possibly corresponds to TRBD1 (5 bases). The CDR3 is made up of 18 amino acids. Deletions cut 7 bases from V and 3 bases from J, with 24 bases between. CDR1 MNHEY and CDR2 SVGEGT come from the germline V gene. The CDR3 region is CASTDPQAPYTYTGELFF. In DNA form, the CDR3 reads TGTGCCAGCACCGATCCACAGGCCCCTTATACTTACACCGGGGAGCTGTTTTTT.

The rearrangement joins TRBV10-3 to TRBJ2-7, with TRBD2 as a possible D gene (6 bases). V was clipped by 6 bases and J by 5 bases, with 14 bases between them. Germline V gene sequence: CDR1 ENHRY, CDR2 SYGVKD. The CDR3 totals 13 residues. CDR3 sequence reads: CAIRGGTLDEQYV. In DNA, the CDR3 is TGTGCCATCAGAGGCGGGACGCTAGACGAGCAGTACGTC.

This chain connects TRBV20-1 to TRBJ2-1, with 13 positions matching TRBD2. Losses at the gene ends were 6 bases for V and 3 bases for J; bases not matched to a gene: 11. Per the germline V gene, CDR1 is DFQATT and CDR2 is SNEGSKA (reference sequence). The CDR3 runs to 17 residues. The CDR3 coding sequence is TGCAGTGCCAGGACTAGCGGGGGTCTAGTTGACTACAATGAGCAGTTCTTC. It yields the protein CSARTSGGLVDYNEQFF.

The chain recombines TRBV6-6 with TRBJ2-5, with D possibly matching TRBD1 (6 bases). V shed 6 bases and J shed 3 bases, with 11 bases lying between them. Germline assignment: CDR1 MNHNY and CDR2 SVGAGI (reference sequence). CDR3 length equals 13 residues. This CDR3 is CASSAGQKETQYF. The CDR3 DNA follows: TGTGCCAGCAGCGCAGGACAGAAAGAGACCCAGTACTTC.

The chain joins TRBV7-3 to TRBJ2-5; 11 bases are a match to TRBD2. The CDR3 spans 15 residues. J lost 5 bases, V lost 4 bases, and 6 bases had no gene match. Germline lookup yields CDR1 SGHTA and CDR2 FQGTGA. The CDR3 bases are TGTGCCAGCAGCTCCCTAGCGGGAGGTTTGGAGACCCAGTACTTC. It codes for CASSSLAGGLETQYF.

The DNA for the CDR3 is TGTGCCAGCAGCAGCCCAAAGGACAGGGAGCGGAGTAGCTCCTACAATGAGCAGTTCTTC. It codes for CASSSPKDRERSSSYNEQFF. The rearrangement uses TRBV7-2 and TRBJ2-1; 8 nucleotides align to TRBD1. The CDR3 length is 20 residues. Germline-derived CDR1 and CDR2 are SGHTA and FQGNSA. The ends lost 5 bases at V and 0 bases at J; junction bases unmatched: 18. The complete variable domain, with remaining parts taken from reference TRBV7-2 and TRBJ2-1, reads GAGVSQSPSNKVTEKGKDVELRCDPISGHTALYWYRQSLGQGLEFLIYFQGNSAPDKSGLPSDRFSAERTGGSVSTLTIQRTQQEDSAVYLCASSSPKDRERSSSYNEQFFGPGTRLTVL.

The chain links TRBV2 to TRBJ1-1; D gene unclear. There are 14 residues in the CDR3. V was clipped by 4 bases and J by 1 base, with 10 bases between them. Germline values: CDR1 SNHLY, CDR2 FYNNEI. CDR3 nucleotides: TGTGCCAGCAGTGCCGTCGAGGCGAACACTGAAGCTTTCTTT. This codes for CASSAVEANTEAFF.

This chain's CDR3 is CASSLDGQGNQPQHF. The CDR3 coding sequence is TGTGCCAGCAGCTTAGATGGGCAGGGCAATCAGCCCCAGCATTTT. V usage is TRBV7-2 and J usage is TRBJ1-5; D remains ambiguous. This CDR3 region has 15 residues. V dropped 1 base and J dropped 2 bases, with 9 bases sitting between them. Germline-derived CDR1 and CDR2 are SGHTA and FQGNSA.

The chain is built from TRBV28 and TRBJ2-7; D may be TRBD1 or TRBD2 (5 bases each). This CDR3 is 12 amino acids long. V lost 2 bases and J 6 bases, leaving 8 bases between the germline ends. CDR1 and CDR2 (germline): MDHEN, SYDVKM. The CDR3: CASSLQGREQYF. CDR3 nucleotide sequence: TGTGCCAGCAGTTTACAGGGACGCGAGCAGTACTTC.